The clone carrying this T cell receptor beta chain came up a few times. Measured with immunoSEQ multiplex PCR; TCRdb has only the in-frame clones, and not every one. The profile shows approximately 65,000 clones, approximately 93% of them singletons. This sample is drawn from a study of blood T cell repertoires in COVID-19. The wider study: The analysed material was cDNA or gDNA that came from T cells, B-cell-depleted T cells, or PBMCs.

V lost 4 bases, J lost 3 bases, and 14 bases stayed unmatched. The CDR3 runs to 18 residues. Germline V gene data show CDR1 as SGHNT and CDR2 as YYREEE (reference sequence). The TCR comes from a man aged 65 to 79 with active COVID-19. Sequences were obtained from peripheral blood. The chain has TRBV5-4 and TRBJ1-5; the match to TRBD1 covers 9 bases. The DNA for the CDR3 is TGTGCCAGCAGCAATACAGGGGGCTCATCCAACCCCAATCAGCCCCAGCATTTT. Translating gives CASSNTGGSSNPNQPQHF.